The next 10 T cell receptor beta chains were all read from a single sample in a study of blood T cells in healthy people across ages. Using a J-beta primer mix together with a sample-barcoded 5' primer, a second PCR was run for about 6 to 12 cycles. TCRdb redid the calling of the 5' RACE reads with MiXCR, one entry per CDR3 protein. Among fewer than 2 million distinct CDR3 sequences listed, 39% were seen once. The specimen sequenced was blood. All receptors derive from a human donor in good health.

This rearrangement joins TRBV4-1 to TRBJ2-2; either TRBD1 or TRBD2 may fit D (5 bases each). This CDR3 has 15 amino acids. V lost 0 bases, J lost 2 bases, and 7 bases lay in between. Germline CDR1 is MGHRA and CDR2 is YSYEKL. The CDR3 sequence: CASSQERGNTGELFF. Here the CDR3 DNA reads TGCGCCAGCAGCCAAGAGAGGGGAAACACCGGGGAGCTGTTTTTT.

This clonotype was observed a few times. The chain has TRBV2 and TRBJ2-7; 7 nucleotides agree with TRBD2. CDR1 and CDR2 (germline): SNHLY, FYNNEI. The CDR3 totals 16 residues. The junction had 11 bases not matched to a gene; V was cut back by 3 bases and J by 3 bases. The CDR3 coding sequence is TGTGCCAGCAGTGAGGGTCTGCCGGGGGGTGGCTACGAGCAGTACTTC. Translation: CASSEGLPGGGYEQYF.

The chain is built from TRBV6-1 and TRBJ1-1; D is unresolved. This CDR3 contains 15 residues. Trimming took 8 bases from V and 0 from J, leaving 16 bases between them. Looked up from germline, CDR1 is MNHNS and CDR2 is SASEGT. CDR3 in amino acids: CASRVWQAMNTEAFF. The CDR3 coding sequence is TGTGCCAGCCGCGTGTGGCAGGCCATGAACACTGAAGCTTTCTTT.

The chain carries TRBV6-6 and TRBJ2-7; possible D gene TRBD1, 6 bases. CDR3 length: 15 residues. CDR1 and CDR2 (germline): MNHNY, SVGAGI (reference sequence). With 2 bases removed from V and 4 bases from J, the gap between germline ends came to 15 bases. The CDR3 DNA sequence: TGTGCCAGCAGTTACGAGGGGGTATTCGTGTACGAGCAGTACTTC. Its translation: CASSYEGVFVYEQYF.

The chain couples TRBV7-3 to TRBJ2-3; 8 nucleotides agree with TRBD2. The J segment lost 8 bases and the V segment lost 1 base, leaving 8 bases of the junction unmatched. Germline assignment: CDR1 SGHTA and CDR2 FQGTGA. This CDR3 spans 15 amino acids. CDR3 DNA: TGTGCCAGCAGCTTAAACGGGGGGGAAGGCGGTACGCAGTATTTT. Translation: CASSLNGGEGGTQYF.

This clonotype was observed a handful of times. The V and J genes are TRBV4-3 and TRBJ2-3, with 8 bases matching TRBD2. The length of the CDR3 is 16 residues. The junction had 12 bases not matched to a gene; V was cut back by 4 bases and J by 6 bases. Germline V gene data show CDR1 as LGHNA and CDR2 as YSLEER. The CDR3 region is CASSRTLTGGWDTQYF. The CDR3 coding sequence is TGCGCCAGCAGCCGAACCCTTACGGGGGGGTGGGATACGCAGTATTTT.

The V call is TRBV15, the J call TRBJ2-1; D might be TRBD2 (5 bases). The CDR3 extends over 16 amino acids. Deletions cut 5 bases from V and 0 bases from J, with 14 bases between. Germline loops: CDR1 LNHNV, CDR2 YYDKDF (reference sequence). The CDR3 DNA reads TGTGCCACCAGCCCCCAAGCGGCCTCCTCCTACAATGAGCAGTTCTTC. This gives the protein CATSPQAASSYNEQFF. Full variable domain (rest looked up from reference TRBV15 and TRBJ2-1): DAMVIQNPRYQVTQFGKPVTLSCSQTLNHNVMYWYQQKSSQAPKLLFHYYDKDFNNEADTPDNFQSRRPNTSFCFLDIRSPGLGDTAMYLCATSPQAASSYNEQFFGPGTRLTVL.

This clonotype was observed a few times. The chain uses TRBV20-1 and TRBJ2-3; the D gene is possibly TRBD2 (6 bases). The germline V gene encodes CDR1 DFQATT and CDR2 SNEGSKA (reference sequence). V lost 4 bases and J lost 3, with 11 bases in between. The CDR3 covers 13 residues. The CDR3 nucleotides read TGCAGTGCTAACCTAGCGTTGACAGATACGCAGTATTTT. Translated: CSANLALTDTQYF.

This sequence joins TRBV29-1 and TRBJ2-5; D possibly uses TRBD1 or TRBD2 (6 bases each). CDR1 and CDR2 from the germline V gene are SQVTM and ANQGSEA. V dropped 0 bases and J dropped 2 bases, with 13 bases sitting between them. The CDR3 extends over 15 amino acids. CDR3 in amino acids: CSVEDLGGSQETQYF. CDR3 bases: TGCAGCGTTGAAGATCTGGGGGGCTCTCAAGAGACCCAGTACTTC.

The chain uses TRBV29-1 and TRBJ2-5; tentative D call: TRBD2 (6 bases). The J call is doubtful: the DNA matches TRBJ2-7 better. The CDR3 is made up of 14 amino acids. CDR1 is SQVTM and CDR2 is ANQGSEA in the germline V gene. CDR3: CSVGGGTGAYEQYF. CDR3 coding DNA: TGCAGCGTTGGTGGCGGGACTGGAGCTTACGAGCAGTACTTC.